The 20 T cell receptor beta chains below all came from one sample that was sequenced in a study of T cell repertoires in cytomegalovirus infection. These receptors have no known antigen. TCRdb re-called the reads with MiXCR, one entry per CDR3 protein. In the table there are approximately 310,000 distinct CDR3 sequences, around a quarter of which are singletons. Material: cultured PBMCs, obtained from culture after CMV antigen stimulation. These receptors were obtained from a human donor in good health (CMV status not recorded). Some clones in this sample may be carry-over from other donors' samples.

This clonotype occurred a few times. CDR3 sequence (DNA): TGTGCCAGCAGGCCTGATATGGGACAGTTCTACAATGAGCAGTTCTTC. It yields the protein CASRPDMGQFYNEQFF. This chain uses TRBV7-8 with TRBJ2-1; TRBD1 aligns across 7 bases. CDR1 is SGHVS and CDR2 is FQNEAQ in the germline V gene. This CDR3 is 16 amino acids long. Germline trimming cut 6 bases from V and 3 bases from J; bases unmatched to any gene: 11.

A few counts support this clonotype. The genes are TRBV12-3 or TRBV12-4 and TRBJ2-3, with 7 nucleotides matching TRBD1. The CDR3 spans 16 residues. With 6 bases clipped from V and 2 bases from J, the junction kept 11 bases outside the gene matches. CDR3: CASSPKGAADTDTQYF. The CDR3 coding sequence is TGTGCCAGCAGCCCTAAGGGGGCAGCCGACACAGATACGCAGTATTTT.

The table lists this clonotype with many counts. The chain is built from TRBV7-2 and TRBJ2-3; 12 bases line up with TRBD2. This CDR3 has 16 residues. Germline V CDR1 and CDR2: SGHTA, FQGNSA. After removal of 3 bases from V and 4 bases from J, the junction contained 5 bases not matched to a gene. The CDR3 loop reads CASSLGLAGGADTQYF. The CDR3 DNA sequence: TGTGCCAGCAGCTTGGGTCTAGCGGGAGGGGCAGATACGCAGTATTTT.

This clonotype was detected a few times. This chain joins TRBV7-8 and TRBJ2-7; no clear D. Germline V lookup: CDR1 SGHVS, CDR2 FQNEAQ. The CDR3 spans 14 residues. Trimming stripped 0 bases from V and 0 bases from J, with 6 bases between. CDR3 in DNA: TGTGCCAGCAGCTTAGCATCTAGCTCCTACGAGCAGTACTTC. Residues: CASSLASSSYEQYF.

V and J are TRBV7-9 and TRBJ2-1, with 13 nucleotides matching TRBD2. The CDR3 covers 18 residues. V lost 5 bases to trimming and J lost 7 bases; unmatched junction nucleotides: 14. Germline lookup yields CDR1 SEHNR and CDR2 FQNEAQ (reference sequence). The CDR3 is CASSLRGLGTSGINEQFF. In nucleotides, the CDR3 is TGTGCCAGCAGCCTTCGGGGCCTCGGGACTAGCGGGATAAATGAGCAGTTCTTC.

There are a few counts of this clonotype. The CDR3 DNA follows: TGTGCCAGCAGACTAGCGGGAGCTAGCCAAGAGACCCAGTACTTC. Encoded protein: CASRLAGASQETQYF. This rearrangement joins TRBV6-1 to TRBJ2-5; 11 bases line up with TRBD2. The germline CDR1 and CDR2 sequences are MNHNS and SASEGT. CDR3 length: 15 amino acids. V lost 6 bases and J lost 1; bases outside the gene matches: 4.

The chain recombines TRBV24-1 with TRBJ1-2; TRBD1 might be the D (5 bases). V was trimmed by 2 bases and J by 5 bases, leaving 17 bases between them. This CDR3 has 16 amino acids. Germline-derived CDR1 and CDR2 are KGHDR and SFDVKD. CDR3 DNA: TGTGCCACCAGTGATTCAAACCAGGGACGGAATTATGGCTACACCTTC. Protein product: CATSDSNQGRNYGYTF.

J is TRBJ1-5 and V is TRBV28; D gene ambiguous. V was pared by 10 bases and J by 0 bases, with 10 bases between. CDR1 and CDR2 from the germline V gene are MDHEN and SYDVKM. This CDR3 is 13 amino acids long. The CDR3 coding sequence is TGTGCCACCGAACACAATAGCAATCAGCCCCAGCATTTT. Residues: CATEHNSNQPQHF.

CDR3 bases: TGTGCCAGCAGCCCTGGGAGGAGCGGGAGGGCCGGTGGGGAGACCCAGTACTTC. Translation gives CASSPGRSGRAGGETQYF. V usage is TRBV7-2 and J usage is TRBJ2-5; TRBD2 matches at 10 bases. Germline loops: CDR1 SGHTA, CDR2 FQGNSA. The CDR3 has 18 residues. The V segment lost 5 bases and the J segment 5 bases; nucleotides outside the gene matches: 17.

In the case of this clonotype: At one end, the junction sequence differs from germline, possibly due to a read error. The chain links TRBV19 to TRBJ2-5; TRBD1 agrees at 7 bases. CDR3 length equals 15 residues. The germline CDR1 and CDR2 sequences are LNHDA and SQIVND (reference sequence). The CDR3 loop reads CASSTRTGPQETQYF. CDR3 nucleotide sequence: TGTGCCAGCAGTACCAGGACAGGCCCCCAAGAGACCCAGTACTTC. The full variable domain, completed using reference TRBV19 and TRBJ2-5, is DGGITQSPKYLFRKEGQNVTLSCEQNLNHDAMYWYRQDPGQGLRLIYYSQIVNDFQKGDIAEGYSVSREKKESFPLTVTSAQKNPTAFYLCASSTRTGPQETQYFGPGTRLLVL.

In this sample, this clonotype turned up once. The chain joins TRBV7-9 to TRBJ2-7; weak D call: TRBD1 (5 bases). The CDR3 totals 13 residues. CDR1 and CDR2 (germline): SEHNR, FQNEAQ (reference sequence). V was pared by 5 bases and J by 3 bases, with 11 bases between. The CDR3 DNA follows: TGTGCCAGCAGCAGATCCAGGGACTACGAGCAGTACGTC. It translates to CASSRSRDYEQYV.

J is TRBJ2-5 and V is TRBV28; no clear D. The CDR3 is 11 amino acids. The germline gives CDR1 MDHEN, CDR2 SYDVKM. V was pared by 7 bases and J by 5 bases, with 8 bases between. CDR3: CASTMAETQYF. Written as DNA, the CDR3 is TGTGCCAGCACCATGGCGGAGACCCAGTACTTC.

In its sample, this clonotype was seen many times. The chain is built from TRBV7-2 and TRBJ2-1; D is possibly TRBD2 (6 bases). In germline, CDR1 is SGHTA, CDR2 FQGNSA. The CDR3 totals 13 residues. With 5 bases removed from V and 5 bases from J, the gap between germline ends came to 10 bases. CDR3 sequence (DNA): TGTGCCAGCAGCGCCAGACTAGACAATGAGCAGTTCTTC. Translation gives CASSARLDNEQFF.

In regard to this clonotype: This CDR3 is missing its conserved last phenylalanine or tryptophan, likely due to a read error. The rearrangement uses TRBV7-9 and TRBJ1-2, with 7 bases identical to TRBD1. Trimming took 7 bases from V and 1 from J; bases not matched to a gene: 3. The CDR3 has 13 residues. Germline CDR1 reads SEHNR; CDR2 reads FQNEAQ (reference sequence). Written as DNA, the CDR3 is TGTGCCAGCACCGGGGACAGTAACTATGGCTACACCTGC. Its protein product is CASTGDSNYGYTC.

In regard to this clonotype: The junction departs from the called germline gene at one end, perhaps through a read error. The rearrangement joins TRBV12-3 or TRBV12-4 to TRBJ2-4, with 9 bases that match TRBD2. The CDR3 is 14 amino acids. CDR3 bases: TGTGCCAGCAGCTTAGCGGGAGAGAGGAACATTCAGTACTTC. Its protein is CASSLAGERNIQYF.

This chain links TRBV6-1 with TRBJ1-4; TRBD1 agrees at 10 bases. This CDR3 has 17 residues. From germline, CDR1 is MNHNS and CDR2 SASEGT. Losses at the gene ends were 2 bases for V and 6 bases for J; bases not matched to a gene: 9. Here the CDR3 reads CASSEFRPGTGDEKLFF. CDR3 in DNA: TGTGCCAGCAGTGAATTTCGCCCCGGGACAGGGGATGAAAAACTGTTTTTT.

This clonotype has just a few counts. The genes are TRBV7-8 and TRBJ2-2; 12 bases are shared with TRBD2. Trimming cost V 5 bases and J 1 base; bases outside gene matches: 11. The CDR3 loop spans 19 amino acids. CDR1 and CDR2 from the germline V gene are SGHVS and FQNEAQ. CDR3 sequence reads: CASSPNRLAGAKNTGELFF. In DNA, the CDR3 is TGTGCCAGCAGCCCGAACCGACTAGCGGGGGCGAAGAACACCGGGGAGCTGTTTTTT.

J is TRBJ2-7 and V is TRBV6-2 or TRBV6-3; D possibly corresponds to TRBD1 (6 bases). V was pared by 8 bases and J by 1 base, with 12 bases between. CDR3 length equals 13 residues. Germline CDR1 MNHEY, CDR2 SVGEGT. CDR3 sequence (DNA): TGTGCCAGCCGCGGAGGACAGTCCTACGAGCAGTACGTC. It translates to CASRGGQSYEQYV.

This clonotype was seen repeatedly, ten times or more. This chain uses TRBV28 with TRBJ2-2; perhaps TRBD2 as D (7 bases). CDR3 length equals 14 residues. Germline V gives CDR1 MDHEN, CDR2 SYDVKM. CDR3 amino acids: CAIKGGSDTGELFF. CDR3 sequence (DNA): TGTGCTATCAAGGGGGGGTCGGACACCGGGGAGCTGTTTTTT.

The V gene is TRBV19, the J gene TRBJ2-3, with D maybe TRBD2 (5 bases). CDR3 length equals 16 residues. V lost 5 bases and J lost 2, with 17 bases in between. Germline CDR1 and CDR2: LNHDA and SQIVND (reference sequence). For the CDR3, the DNA is TGTGCCAGTAGTCCTCGAGGGTTGGGTGCCACAGATACGCAGTATTTT. It codes for CASSPRGLGATDTQYF.